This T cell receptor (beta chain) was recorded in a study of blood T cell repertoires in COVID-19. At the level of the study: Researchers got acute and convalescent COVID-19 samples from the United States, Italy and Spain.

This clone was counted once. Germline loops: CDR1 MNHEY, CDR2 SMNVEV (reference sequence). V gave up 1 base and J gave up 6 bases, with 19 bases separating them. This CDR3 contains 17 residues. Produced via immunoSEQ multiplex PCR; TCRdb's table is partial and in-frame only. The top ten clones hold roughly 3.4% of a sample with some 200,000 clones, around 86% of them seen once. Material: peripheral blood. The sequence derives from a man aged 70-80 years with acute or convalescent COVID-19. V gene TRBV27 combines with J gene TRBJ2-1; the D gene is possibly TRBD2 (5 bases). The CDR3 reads CASSLFLVGPGSNEQFF. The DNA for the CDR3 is TGTGCCAGCAGTTTATTTCTAGTTGGGCCTGGGAGCAATGAGCAGTTCTTC.